This T cell receptor (beta chain) was identified during a study of Graves' ophthalmopathy and Graves' hyperthyroidism. At the level of the study: Ophthalmopathy absent within 18 months of follow-up marked hyperthyroidism as stable. General study results and limits: Blood samples also showed most expanded thyroid clonotypes exceeding 0.001 frequency. At 65% to 71% sensitivity and roughly 72% specificity, the model predicted progression of the ophthalmopathy.

V was shortened by 0 bases and J by 1 base, with 29 bases between the two germline ends. Germline values: CDR1 SGDLS, CDR2 YYNGEE. The CDR3 length is 21 residues. As concerns this clonotype: Antigen specificity is unknown.

Researchers turned away patients with other autoimmune diseases, uncontrolled infections, pregnancy or lactation. RNA transcripts provided the template for amplifying TCR beta CDR3 regions. RT-PCR in the first round used HTBI primers; a second-round multiplex PCR followed. From the multiplex PCR reads, TCRdb called clonotypes with MiXCR, one entry per CDR3 protein. The data contain about 1.1 million distinct CDR3 sequences, 35% to 40% of them seen just once; the ten biggest clones take up roughly 11%. The rearrangement uses TRBV9 and TRBJ2-7, with a tentative D call TRBD2 (6 bases). This TCR came from an adult man with Graves' hyperthyroidism. Sequenced: peripheral blood or thyroid tissue (not recorded which). This CDR3 reads CASSVAQRVNGTKFISYEQYF. CDR3 in DNA: TGTGCCAGCAGCGTAGCTCAGCGGGTCAACGGGACCAAATTTATATCCTACGAGCAGTACTTC.